This TCR beta chain was identified during a study of T-cell reconstitution after alpha-beta-depleted transplantation in children. The CDR3 runs to 16 residues. Deletions cut 5 bases from V and 3 bases from J, with 16 bases between. Germline-derived CDR1 and CDR2 are SEHNR and FQNEAQ (reference sequence). This clonotype was found many times. This sample's TCRbeta library carried unique molecular identifier barcodes. Using its own MiXCR run on the PCR reads, TCRdb lists one record per CDR3 protein. This table holds some 200,000 distinct CDR3 sequences, just over 14% found once. This sequence originates from a human donor who donated a stem cell graft to a child with acute lymphoblastic leukemia. The sample consisted of PBMCs from the stem cell graft donor, taken from the stem cell graft. V gene TRBV7-9 combines with J gene TRBJ2-2; possible D gene TRBD1, 5 bases. This chain's CDR3 is CASSPSSVQDTGELFF. The CDR3 DNA sequence: TGTGCCAGCAGCCCCAGTTCTGTACAGGACACCGGGGAGCTGTTTTTT. Together with reference TRBV7-9 and TRBJ2-2, the CDR3 gives the full variable domain: DTGVSQNPRHKITKRGQNVTFRCDPISEHNRLYWYRQTLGQGPEFLTYFQNEAQLEKSRLLSDRFSAERPKGSFSTLEIQRTEQGDSAMYLCASSPSSVQDTGELFFGEGSRLTVL.